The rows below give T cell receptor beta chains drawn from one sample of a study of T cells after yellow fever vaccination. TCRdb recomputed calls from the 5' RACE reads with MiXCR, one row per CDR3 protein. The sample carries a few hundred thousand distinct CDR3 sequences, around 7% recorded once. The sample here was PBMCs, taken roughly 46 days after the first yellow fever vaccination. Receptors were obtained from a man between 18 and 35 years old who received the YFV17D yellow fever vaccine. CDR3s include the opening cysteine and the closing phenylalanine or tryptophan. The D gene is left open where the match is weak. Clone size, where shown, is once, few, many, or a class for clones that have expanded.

CDR3 DNA: TGTGCCAGCAGCTTAGAGAAAACAGATACGCAGTATTTT; CDR3 protein: CASSLEKTDTQYF; J gene: TRBJ2-3; clone size: -; V gene: TRBV7-2; D gene: -
CDR3 DNA: TGTGCCAGCAGTTTGACCCTCGGGGGCACGCAGTATTTT; CDR3 protein: CASSLTLGGTQYF; J gene: TRBJ2-3; clone size: few; V gene: TRBV12-3/TRBV12-4; D gene: -
CDR3 DNA: TGCGCCAGCAGCCAGACAGGGGGTAGCAATCAGCCCCAGCATTTT; CDR3 protein: CASSQTGGSNQPQHF; J gene: TRBJ1-5; clone size: few; V gene: TRBV5-1; D gene: TRBD1
CDR3 DNA: TGTGCCAGCAGCCCCAACAGGGTGCAAGAGCAGTACTTC; CDR3 protein: CASSPNRVQEQYF; J gene: TRBJ2-7; clone size: many; V gene: TRBV7-2; D gene: -
CDR3 DNA: TGTGCCAGCAGCCCCGCCCTTCGGGGGCTTTACAATCAGCCCCAGCATTTT; CDR3 protein: CASSPALRGLYNQPQHF; J gene: TRBJ1-5; clone size: few; V gene: TRBV11-2; D gene: -
CDR3 DNA: TGTGCCAGCAGATCCACCGGGACAGCGAACTATGGCTACACCTTC; CDR3 protein: CASRSTGTANYGYTF; J gene: TRBJ1-2; clone size: -; V gene: TRBV28; D gene: TRBD1
CDR3 DNA: TGTGCCAGCAGCTTAGGAGTACCCGACAATGAGCAGTTCTTC; CDR3 protein: CASSLGVPDNEQFF; J gene: TRBJ2-1; clone size: many; V gene: TRBV7-3; D gene: -
CDR3 DNA: TGTGCCAGCAGCCTACAGCGCGGGGGGGTGGACAATGAGCAGTTCTTC; CDR3 protein: CASSLQRGGVDNEQFF; J gene: TRBJ2-1; clone size: many; V gene: TRBV11-2; D gene: TRBD2
CDR3 DNA: TGTGCCAGCTCTATCACAGATACGCAGTATTTT; CDR3 protein: CASSITDTQYF; J gene: TRBJ2-3; clone size: many; V gene: TRBV9; D gene: -
CDR3 DNA: TGTGCCAGCAGCCAAGAGTCGGCTAGCACAGATACGCAGTATTTT; CDR3 protein: CASSQESASTDTQYF; J gene: TRBJ2-3; clone size: -; V gene: TRBV3-1; D gene: -
CDR3 DNA: TGTGCTAGCAGCTTAGAGGCAGGCCCTGAAGAGACCCAGTACTTC; CDR3 protein: CASSLEAGPEETQYF; J gene: TRBJ2-5; clone size: -; V gene: TRBV7-7; D gene: -
CDR3 DNA: TGTGCCAGCAGCTTAGTTAGCGGGGGGGCCCAAGAGACCCAGTACTTC; CDR3 protein: CASSLVSGGAQETQYF; J gene: TRBJ2-5; clone size: few; V gene: TRBV7-2; D gene: TRBD2
CDR3 DNA: TGCAGCGTTGAAATCTTGGGCGGCTCCTACACCTTC; CDR3 protein: CSVEILGGSYTF; J gene: TRBJ1-2; clone size: few; V gene: TRBV29-1; D gene: -
CDR3 DNA: TGTGCCAGCAGCGTAGCTCTCGGAGTGACTGAAGCTTTCTTT; CDR3 protein: CASSVALGVTEAFF; J gene: TRBJ1-1; clone size: few; V gene: TRBV9; D gene: -
CDR3 DNA: TGTGCCAGCAGCCGAAGCCCAGGGGAAGAGACCCAGTACTTC; CDR3 protein: CASSRSPGEETQYF; J gene: TRBJ2-5; clone size: few; V gene: TRBV6-1; D gene: -
CDR3 DNA: TGTGCCAGCAGCCCACGCCTTAGCGGGGGGGCCTTCGAGCTGTTTTTT; CDR3 protein: CASSPRLSGGAFELFF; J gene: TRBJ2-2; clone size: -; V gene: TRBV7-7; D gene: TRBD2
CDR3 DNA: TGCGCCAGCAGCCAAGCCCACTCCGGGGAGCTGTTTTTT; CDR3 protein: CASSQAHSGELFF; J gene: TRBJ2-2; clone size: -; V gene: TRBV4-3; D gene: -
CDR3 DNA: TGTGCCAGCAGCCCGAGGTCCTGGTACCAAGAGACCCAGTACTTC; CDR3 protein: CASSPRSWYQETQYF; J gene: TRBJ2-5; clone size: few; V gene: TRBV5-8; D gene: -
CDR3 DNA: TGTGCTAGTGGGGCCCGGGTGGCAACTGGACCCCTGCAAGGTCAGCCCCAGCATTTT; CDR3 protein: CASGARVATGPLQGQPQHF; J gene: TRBJ1-5; clone size: -; V gene: TRBV12-5; D gene: -
CDR3 DNA: TGTGCCAGCAGCTTGCTTGGGACGGTGGGGGATACGCAGTATTTT; CDR3 protein: CASSLLGTVGDTQYF; J gene: TRBJ2-3; clone size: few; V gene: TRBV5-5; D gene: -
CDR3 DNA: TGCGCCAGCAGCTTGTTTGGAGGCCTGGGGGAGCCCCAGCATTTT; CDR3 protein: CASSLFGGLGEPQHF; J gene: TRBJ1-5; clone size: -; V gene: TRBV5-1; D gene: -
CDR3 DNA: TGCAGTGCCCGCAGGGGAGACACTGAAGCTTTCTTT; CDR3 protein: CSARRGDTEAFF; J gene: TRBJ1-1; clone size: -; V gene: TRBV20-1; D gene: -
CDR3 DNA: TGCGCCAGCAGCCTGGGGACCGAGGGCTACACCTTC; CDR3 protein: CASSLGTEGYTF; J gene: TRBJ1-2; clone size: -; V gene: TRBV5-1; D gene: -